These 23 T cell receptor beta chains came from one sample sequenced in a study of naive and memory T cell subsets. Study-wide results and caveats: Especially in CD8 cells, naive repertoires contained a few larger clonotypes, possibly CD45RA-re-expressing memory cells.

Antigen specificity for these receptors is unknown. An equimolar mix of two oligonucleotides served as the beta constant-region primer for TRBC1 and TRBC2. Ligated cDNA was amplified by four rounds of PCR with nested alpha and beta constant-region primers and SP2. Via MiXCR, TCRdb re-called the UMI-ligation and nested PCR reads, giving one row per CDR3 protein. The profile shows 130,000 to 150,000 distinct CDR3 sequences, about 23% of them singletons. Sample: naive CD4+ T cells from blood. These TCRs come from a human donor in good health.

The chain joins TRBV10-3 to TRBJ2-1, with a possible D match to TRBD1 (5 bases). CDR1 is ENHRY, CDR2 SYGVKD, per germline. The CDR3 length is 14 residues. Trimming removed 10 bases from V and 4 bases from J, with 17 bases in between. CDR3 nucleotides: TGTGCCACCCAAACAGGTGGCCTATACAATGAGCAGTTCTTC. Its protein product is CATQTGGLYNEQFF.

This clonotype was seen many times. The chain carries TRBV7-9 and TRBJ2-5; 11 bases align to TRBD2. The CDR3 sequence is 16 residues long. CDR1 is SEHNR and CDR2 is FQNEAQ in the germline V gene (reference sequence). Unmatched junction bases numbered 6, after V lost 3 bases and J lost 3 bases. CDR3 loop: CASSFIGTSGKETQYF. CDR3 bases: TGTGCCAGCAGCTTTATTGGGACTAGCGGAAAAGAGACCCAGTACTTC.

This clonotype showed up just once. This chain connects TRBV6-6 to TRBJ1-5; TRBD1 aligns across 7 bases. Unmatched junction bases numbered 6, after V lost 1 base and J lost 6 bases. Germline lookup yields CDR1 MNHNY and CDR2 SVGAGI (reference sequence). The CDR3 is 15 amino acids. The chain's CDR3 is CASSYLTGVGQPQHF. The CDR3 nucleotides are TGTGCCAGCAGTTACTTAACAGGGGTTGGTCAGCCCCAGCATTTT.

This clonotype showed up many times. This chain uses TRBV7-2 with TRBJ2-7; D is unclear. The CDR3 loop spans 12 amino acids. Germline lookup yields CDR1 SGHTA and CDR2 FQGNSA. Between the trimmed V and J ends, which lost 5 bases and 9 bases, there was a span of 14 bases. The chain's CDR3 is CASSLHVGGQYF. CDR3 bases: TGTGCCAGCAGCCTACACGTAGGCGGGCAGTACTTC.

This clonotype was seen more than once but under ten times. The rearrangement uses TRBV7-3 and TRBJ1-1; possibly TRBD1 for D (5 bases). The V gene lost 4 bases and the J gene lost 4 bases, with 16 bases spanning the gap. From germline, CDR1 is SGHTA and CDR2 FQGTGA. CDR3 size: 15 residues. Here the CDR3 reads CASSYAGAQGTEAFF. CDR3 nucleotides: TGTGCCAGCAGCTATGCCGGGGCCCAGGGCACTGAAGCTTTCTTT.

CDR3 sequence (DNA): TGTGCCATCAGCAGACAGGGAAGCTCCTACAATGAGCAGTTCTTC. It translates to CAISRQGSSYNEQFF. The gene calls are TRBV10-3 and TRBJ2-1, with TRBD1 identical over 7 bases. The CDR3 extends over 15 amino acids. Germline V gene lookup returns CDR1 ENHRY and CDR2 SYGVKD. J lost 0 bases, V lost 6 bases, and 5 bases had no gene match.

This chain uses TRBV12-3 or TRBV12-4 with TRBJ2-7, with 12 bases identical to TRBD2. With V trimmed by 5 bases and J by 3 bases, 8 bases remained unmatched. This CDR3 is built from 16 residues. This CDR3 reads CASSLGQTSGSYEQYF. In nucleotides, the CDR3 is TGTGCCAGCAGTCTCGGGCAGACTAGCGGGAGCTACGAGCAGTACTTC.

CDR3 coding DNA: TGCGCCAGCAGCCCTCGGGACTCACGGACGAGCACCGGGGAGCTGTTTTTT. Translated: CASSPRDSRTSTGELFF. The chain recombines TRBV5-1 with TRBJ2-2; D is possibly TRBD2 (6 bases). The V end was cut by 4 bases, the J end by 4 bases, with 20 bases between. Germline values: CDR1 SGHRS, CDR2 YFSETQ. The CDR3 is made up of 17 amino acids.

This clonotype was counted between two and nine times. The V gene is TRBV7-8, the J gene TRBJ2-7; D gene ambiguous. The CDR3 is 14 amino acids. Germline V gene data show CDR1 as SGHVS and CDR2 as FQNEAQ. V was shortened by 0 bases and J by 2 bases, with 8 bases between the two germline ends. CDR3 nucleotide sequence: TGTGCCAGCAGCTTAGCACCCCTAGCCTACGAGCAGTACTTC. This gives the protein CASSLAPLAYEQYF.

Notes on this clonotype: A much bigger clone sits one base away, suggesting this may be a read error. The chain carries TRBV6-2 or TRBV6-3 and TRBJ2-7; D is possibly TRBD1 (6 bases). The CDR3 loop spans 11 amino acids. The germline V and J ends were trimmed by 10 bases and 1 base, with 8 bases remaining between them. Germline V lookup: CDR1 MNHEY, CDR2 SVGEGT. The CDR3 is CAIGQSYEQYF. Written as DNA, the CDR3 is TGTGCCATCGGACAGTCCTACGAGCAGTACTTC.

This clonotype was seen more than once but under ten times. The genes are TRBV14 and TRBJ2-3; no definite D call. The V end lost 0 bases, the J end lost 4 bases, and 8 bases lay between the germline ends. CDR1 SGHDN and CDR2 FVKESK come from the germline V gene. The CDR3 extends over 14 amino acids. The CDR3 nucleotides read TGTGCCAGCAGCCAAGATTTTAGATCAGATACGCAGTATTTT. It yields the protein CASSQDFRSDTQYF.

Only a few counts were recorded for this clonotype. This chain joins TRBV5-1 and TRBJ1-6; 8 nucleotides match TRBD1. Trimming at V came to 3 bases and at J to 5 bases, leaving 10 bases not matched to a gene. The CDR3 contains 17 residues. Per the germline V gene, CDR1 is SGHRS and CDR2 is YFSETQ. The CDR3 spells CASSSGQGARDNSPLHF. The CDR3 coding sequence is TGCGCCAGCAGCTCCGGACAGGGTGCGAGGGATAATTCACCCCTCCACTTT.

This sequence joins TRBV19 and TRBJ2-3, with unresolved D. Germline V gene lookup returns CDR1 LNHDA and CDR2 SQIVND (reference sequence). Trimming removed 5 bases at V and 5 bases at J, with 8 bases between. This CDR3 contains 12 residues. The CDR3 here is CASSDRQDTQYF. The CDR3 nucleotides are TGTGCCAGTAGTGACCGCCAAGATACGCAGTATTTT.

This clonotype was seen a handful of times. The chain links TRBV11-2 to TRBJ2-1; tentatively, D is TRBD1 (6 bases). The germline gives CDR1 SGHAT, CDR2 FQNNGV. The CDR3 consists of 17 residues. Trimming left V 5 bases short and J 2 bases short, with 19 bases between. The CDR3 reads CASSQPRTVLAYNEQFF. The CDR3, as DNA: TGTGCCAGCAGCCAACCCCGGACAGTCTTGGCCTACAATGAGCAGTTCTTC. Looking up the rest from reference TRBV11-2 and TRBJ2-1 gives the full variable domain: EAGVAQSPRYKIIEKRQSVAFWCNPISGHATLYWYQQILGQGPKLLIQFQNNGVVDDSQLPKDRFSAERLKGVDSTLKIQPAKLEDSAVYLCASSQPRTVLAYNEQFFGPGTRLTVL.

This clonotype was picked up a small number of times. The gene calls are TRBV7-9 and TRBJ2-6; D possibly corresponds to TRBD2 (5 bases). V was pared by 3 bases and J by 5 bases, with 5 bases between. Germline CDR1 reads SEHNR; CDR2 reads FQNEAQ (reference sequence). The CDR3 is 13 residues long. The CDR3 DNA follows: TGTGCCAGCAGCTTGGACTGGGCCAACGTCCTGACTTTC. Protein: CASSLDWANVLTF.

This clonotype has only a few counts. The chain carries TRBV5-1 and TRBJ2-5; weak D call: TRBD1 (6 bases). The V gene lost 2 bases and the J gene lost 2 bases, with 10 bases spanning the gap. The germline CDR1 and CDR2 sequences are SGHRS and YFSETQ. The CDR3 runs 14 residues. The CDR3 here is CASSFGQIQETQYF. Written as DNA, the CDR3 is TGCGCCAGCAGCTTCGGACAGATACAAGAGACCCAGTACTTC.

V is TRBV18 and J is TRBJ2-7; 7 bases map to TRBD1. The germline V gene has CDR1 KGHSH and CDR2 LQKENI. The CDR3 is 14 residues long. V shed 6 bases, J shed 5 bases, and the junction held 10 bases outside the gene matches. The CDR3 loop reads CASSRIGTANEQYF. The DNA of the CDR3 is TGTGCCAGCTCCCGTATAGGGACAGCCAACGAGCAGTACTTC.

The V and J genes are TRBV9 and TRBJ2-2; 12 bases fit TRBD2. The V segment lost 0 bases and the J segment 7 bases; nucleotides outside the gene matches: 7. The CDR3 has 17 residues. Germline V gene sequence: CDR1 SGDLS, CDR2 YYNGEE. CDR3 amino acids: CASSVGTSGTFYGELFF. The CDR3 DNA is TGTGCCAGCAGCGTAGGGACTAGCGGGACTTTTTACGGGGAGCTGTTTTTT.

This clonotype has only a few counts. The chain carries TRBV5-1 and TRBJ2-3; D is ambiguous. This CDR3 is built from 15 residues. Deletions cut 3 bases from V and 3 bases from J, with 14 bases between. In germline, CDR1 is SGHRS, CDR2 YFSETQ. The CDR3 DNA sequence: TGCGCCAGCAGCTCCCCGGAGAGGCGGACAGATACGCAGTATTTT. Translating gives CASSSPERRTDTQYF.

This clonotype turned up a few times. The chain uses TRBV28 and TRBJ2-7, with 8 positions matching TRBD2. CDR1 and CDR2 from the germline V gene are MDHEN and SYDVKM. V lost 6 bases and J lost 2; bases outside the gene matches: 3. There are 13 residues in the CDR3. This CDR3 reads CASRAGVPYEQYF. In nucleotides, the CDR3 is TGTGCCAGCAGAGCGGGAGTTCCCTACGAGCAGTACTTC.

This clonotype was seen many times. The gene calls are TRBV7-2 and TRBJ2-5; unclear D gene. This CDR3 is built from 11 residues. The germline CDR1 and CDR2 sequences are SGHTA and FQGNSA. V was pared by 1 base and J by 4 bases, with 1 base between. Here the CDR3 reads CASSLVETQYF. The CDR3 nucleotides read TGTGCCAGCAGCTTAGTAGAGACCCAGTACTTC.

The rearrangement links TRBV28 to TRBJ2-7, with 11 bases that match TRBD1. The CDR3 has 15 amino acids. With V trimmed by 3 bases and J by 3 bases, 4 bases remained unmatched. The germline V gene has CDR1 MDHEN and CDR2 SYDVKM. The CDR3 DNA reads as TGTGCCAGCAGTTTGTGGACAGGGGGCCTCTACGAGCAGTACTTC. Protein: CASSLWTGGLYEQYF.

The chain employs TRBV20-1 and TRBJ2-5, with 9 bases identical to TRBD2. J gave up 5 bases and V 5 bases, and 12 bases lay outside the gene matches. The germline CDR1 and CDR2 sequences are DFQATT and SNEGSKA (reference sequence). CDR3 length equals 15 residues. The CDR3 region is CSAPFGGRAGETQYF. CDR3 DNA sequence: TGCAGTGCTCCCTTCGGCGGGAGGGCCGGGGAGACCCAGTACTTC.